Listed below are T cell receptor beta chains from one sample, sequenced in a study of OX40 agonist ivuxolimab in advanced cancers. The table came from immunoSEQ multiplex PCR; TCRdb's copy has only in-frame clones and leaves some out. The sample consists of tens of thousands of clones, around 90% of them appearing once. The material was CD4+ or CD8+ T cells sorted from blood, obtained in a trial of the OX40 agonist ivuxolimab. The receptor set was obtained from an adult with an advanced solid tumor such as melanoma, head and neck, liver or kidney cancer. Each CDR3 is given with its conserved first and last residue. For some rows the clone size is stated as once, few or many, or as a class when expanded; others skip it.

>-|TRBV15|TRBJ2-1
CATSSAAGVAWEQFF
>-|TRBV10-1|TRBJ2-3
CASPTGEAQYF
>once|TRBV7-9|TRBJ2-7
CASSLAGQGLGEQYF
>-|TRBV18|TRBJ2-7
CASSPLWQETYEQYF
>once|TRBV11-2|TRBJ2-3
CASSLTLAGGENTDTQYF
>once|TRBV25-1|TRBJ1-2
CASSEGGGYTF
>-|TRBV15|TRBJ1-2
CATSRAPKYGYTF
>-|TRBV7-6|TRBJ1-4
CASSLASSGQAEKLFF
>-|TRBV4-1|TRBJ1-2
CASSQEGGGGYGYTF
>-|TRBV19|TRBJ1-5
CASSIGVFGNQPQHF
>-|TRBV27|TRBJ2-7
CASSVTSGSYEQYF
>-|TRBV12-5|TRBJ2-7
CASGLGQVYEQYF
>-|TRBV11-1|TRBJ2-3
CASRLQGPDTQYF
>-|TRBV5-5|TRBJ1-4
CASSWGQGSHNEKLFF
>-|TRBV5-6|TRBJ1-6
CASSSQLGQGPYNSPLHF
>-|TRBV5-6|TRBJ2-1
CASSLGTFNEQFF
>-|TRBV2|TRBJ2-4
CASMDAPEGKNIQYF
>once|TRBV7-3|TRBJ2-1
CASSLTAGGRLDEQFF
>-|TRBV4-1|TRBJ2-4
CASSRVYLQGEGNIQYF
>-|TRBV25-1|TRBJ1-1
CASTITGEEAFF
>-|TRBV9|TRBJ2-5
CASSVVGGVQETQYF
>-|TRBV11-2|TRBJ1-1
CASSDGTAEAFF
>few|TRBV4-2|TRBJ2-3
CASSQAFSGSGGDTQYF
>-|TRBV2|TRBJ2-7
CASSDRGKAYEQYF
>-|TRBV7-9|TRBJ1-6
CASSSYTGKYSPLHF
>-|TRBV30|TRBJ2-2
CAWKDGVTGELFF
>-|TRBV7-9|TRBJ1-2
CASSLDWTGNGYTF
>-|TRBV10-1|TRBJ2-7
CASSKDTRYEQYF
>-|TRBV30|TRBJ1-5
CAWSGRAGQPQHF
>once|TRBV6-5|TRBJ1-2
CASSYQGGYGYTF
>-|TRBV5-1|TRBJ1-1
CASSLAGRGTTEAFF
>-|TRBV7-2|TRBJ1-2
CASSAGQRLGFYGYTF
>-|TRBV4-1|TRBJ2-2
CASSRSAANTGELFF
>-|TRBV13|TRBJ2-7
CASSVGQGIGYEQYF
>-|TRBV15|TRBJ2-1
CATSRDSILAGSYNEQFF
>-|TRBV7-3|TRBJ2-7
CASSFLSSGYEQYF
>-|TRBV7-6|TRBJ2-1
CASSLREDEQFF